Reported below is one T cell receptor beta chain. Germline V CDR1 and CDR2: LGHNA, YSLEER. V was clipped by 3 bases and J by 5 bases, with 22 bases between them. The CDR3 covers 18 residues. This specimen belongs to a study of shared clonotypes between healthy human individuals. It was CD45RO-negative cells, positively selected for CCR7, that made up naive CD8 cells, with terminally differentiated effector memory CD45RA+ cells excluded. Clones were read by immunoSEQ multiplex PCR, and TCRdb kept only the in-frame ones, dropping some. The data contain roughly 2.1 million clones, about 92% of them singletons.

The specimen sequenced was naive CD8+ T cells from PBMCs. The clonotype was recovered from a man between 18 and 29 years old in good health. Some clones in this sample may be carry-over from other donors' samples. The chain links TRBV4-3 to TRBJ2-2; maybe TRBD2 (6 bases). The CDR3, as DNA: TGCGCCAGCAGCCAGTACGGTGCTAGCGTTCATTTGACCGGGGAGCTGTTTTTT. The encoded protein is CASSQYGASVHLTGELFF.